This paragraph reports one T cell receptor beta chain. Its target is unknown. The data were taken from a study of cytomegalovirus exposure and HLA in healthy donors. Findings and caveats of the study: Later, an analysis showed that TCR beta chains associated with HLA were more clonally expanded than others that were equally common.

With 60 Vbeta and 13 Jbeta primers, the PCR was carried out. Produced via immunoSEQ multiplex PCR; TCRdb's table is partial and in-frame only. The sample holds around 130,000 clones, around 83% seen once. Germline V CDR1 and CDR2: MNHEY, SVGAGI. The junction had 7 bases not matched to a gene; V was cut back by 2 bases and J by 9 bases. The CDR3 contains 13 residues. This clonotype was obtained from a girl aged 2-10 years in good health and CMV-seronegative. Material: PBMCs. The rearrangement joins TRBV6-5 to TRBJ2-7; 7 bases map to TRBD2. The CDR3 spells CASSYGTMDGQYF. CDR3 in DNA: TGTGCCAGCAGTTACGGGACTATGGACGGGCAGTACTTC.